This TCR beta chain stems from a study of OX40 agonist ivuxolimab in advanced cancers. CDR3 length equals 14 residues. Trimming cost V 1 base and J 5 bases; bases outside gene matches: 4. CDR1 and CDR2 from the germline V gene are SGHVS and FNYEAQ. Sequencing was performed with immunoSEQ multiplex PCR; in TCRdb, only in-frame clones are kept and a portion is missing. The table has more than 65,000 clones, about 86% seen once. V usage is TRBV7-6 and J usage is TRBJ1-1; 7 positions match TRBD1. Source: CD4+ or CD8+ T cells sorted from blood, taken in a trial of the OX40 agonist ivuxolimab. The sequence came from an adult with an advanced solid tumor such as melanoma, head and neck, liver or kidney cancer. The CDR3 DNA sequence: TGTGCCAGCAGCTTAGTCCAGGGGGAGACTGAAGCTTTCTTT. This encodes CASSLVQGETEAFF.